The text below deals with one TCR beta chain. It lacks a known antigen. Given a much more abundant clone one base away, this may be a read error. This specimen belongs to a study of post-analysis software for immune sequencing data (dated by TCRdb to between 2015 and 2016). Describing the broader study: Recorded disease courses included relapsing-remitting, secondary progressive and progressive-relapsing multiple sclerosis, with some patients lacking subtype annotation. The patient repertoires were compared against approximately ten previously published healthy control repertoires obtained from donors aged 6 to 25 years. A subset of samples was prepared in parallel using single-end sample barcoding, then pooled and co-amplified after Illumina adapter ligation. Study-level results and caveats: Patients showed significantly higher frequencies than controls for roughly five TRBV segments, among them TRBV5-6, TRBV5-1 and TRBV20-1. Compared with controls, multiple sclerosis patients had significantly lower normalized Chao1 diversity, a finding suggesting substantial peripheral T-cell clonal expansion. When samples were clustered directly using the F measure, samples prepared in the same batch co-clustered strongly, which prompted a batch-effect correction. The multiple sclerosis patient group was slightly younger than the control group.

TCR beta repertoires were profiled from peripheral blood of over 10 young patients with multiple sclerosis to demonstrate the VDJtools post-analysis software. Multiple sclerosis patients were children and adolescents aged about 6 to 17 years. The library was made by PCR. Sequencing used an Illumina HiSeq 2500. To reduce PCR and sequencing biases, unique molecular identifiers were built into the TCR beta cDNA libraries. Roughly 500,000 cDNA molecules were obtained per 1 to 10 million input T cells, so each molecule approximated one T cell. The patient libraries were prepared and sequenced using the same protocol as the earlier healthy control dataset. Samples belonging to the same batch were prepared together, multiplexed and sequenced on a shared HiSeq lane. On the authors' methods: MIGEC was used to process the raw barcoded reads, and molecular identifier groups with only a single read were discarded before consensus assembly and CDR3 extraction. VDJtools was used for post-analysis of the clonotype tables, with diversity normalized by down-sampling every dataset to the smallest sample size. In repertoire overlap clustering, CDR3 amino acid sequences, but not nucleotide sequences, were matched to correct batch-related cross-sample contamination. TCRdb ran its own pipeline on the public reads, namely fastp trimming at Q25 and MiXCR clone calling, and kept in-frame beta chains. Identical CDR3 proteins give one entry, which carries the most common genes and DNA. These V and J calls derive from TCRdb rather than the authors' analysis. The sample data list just over 250,000 distinct CDR3 sequences, and 36% of these were observed just once. Clones ranked in the top ten supply 4% to 6% of the sample.

According to the germline V gene, CDR1 reads MDHEN and CDR2 reads SYDVKM. Spanning cysteine to phenylalanine, the CDR3 consists of 16 amino acids. Left in the record is the CDR3 DNA by itself, 48 bases read in frame from the first base. The V and J segments used are TRBV28 and TRBJ2-5; TRBD1 is possibly the D segment (6 matching bases). The DNA matches TRBJ2-7 better at its end, which makes the J call doubtful. The sequenced material came from blood. This receptor was identified in a girl aged 10 to 17 with multiple sclerosis. The bases are TGTGCCAGCAGTTCCCTGGGGGCTAGCAGGGGTTACGAGCAGTACTTC. This codes for CASSSLGASRGYEQYF.